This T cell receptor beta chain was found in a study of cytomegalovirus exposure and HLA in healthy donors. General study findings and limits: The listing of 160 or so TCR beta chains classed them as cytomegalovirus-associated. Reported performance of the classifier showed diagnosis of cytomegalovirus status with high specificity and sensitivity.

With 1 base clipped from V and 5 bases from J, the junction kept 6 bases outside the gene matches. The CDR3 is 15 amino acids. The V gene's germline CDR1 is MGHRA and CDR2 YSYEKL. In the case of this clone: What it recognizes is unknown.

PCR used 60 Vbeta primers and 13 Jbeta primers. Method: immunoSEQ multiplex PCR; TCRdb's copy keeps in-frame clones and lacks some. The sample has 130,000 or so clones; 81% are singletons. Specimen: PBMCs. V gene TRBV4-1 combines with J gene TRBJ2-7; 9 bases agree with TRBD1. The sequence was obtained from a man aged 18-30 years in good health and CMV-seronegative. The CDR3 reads CASSQVGQGGNEQYF. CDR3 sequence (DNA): TGCGCCAGCAGCCAAGTGGGACAGGGAGGGAACGAGCAGTACTTC.